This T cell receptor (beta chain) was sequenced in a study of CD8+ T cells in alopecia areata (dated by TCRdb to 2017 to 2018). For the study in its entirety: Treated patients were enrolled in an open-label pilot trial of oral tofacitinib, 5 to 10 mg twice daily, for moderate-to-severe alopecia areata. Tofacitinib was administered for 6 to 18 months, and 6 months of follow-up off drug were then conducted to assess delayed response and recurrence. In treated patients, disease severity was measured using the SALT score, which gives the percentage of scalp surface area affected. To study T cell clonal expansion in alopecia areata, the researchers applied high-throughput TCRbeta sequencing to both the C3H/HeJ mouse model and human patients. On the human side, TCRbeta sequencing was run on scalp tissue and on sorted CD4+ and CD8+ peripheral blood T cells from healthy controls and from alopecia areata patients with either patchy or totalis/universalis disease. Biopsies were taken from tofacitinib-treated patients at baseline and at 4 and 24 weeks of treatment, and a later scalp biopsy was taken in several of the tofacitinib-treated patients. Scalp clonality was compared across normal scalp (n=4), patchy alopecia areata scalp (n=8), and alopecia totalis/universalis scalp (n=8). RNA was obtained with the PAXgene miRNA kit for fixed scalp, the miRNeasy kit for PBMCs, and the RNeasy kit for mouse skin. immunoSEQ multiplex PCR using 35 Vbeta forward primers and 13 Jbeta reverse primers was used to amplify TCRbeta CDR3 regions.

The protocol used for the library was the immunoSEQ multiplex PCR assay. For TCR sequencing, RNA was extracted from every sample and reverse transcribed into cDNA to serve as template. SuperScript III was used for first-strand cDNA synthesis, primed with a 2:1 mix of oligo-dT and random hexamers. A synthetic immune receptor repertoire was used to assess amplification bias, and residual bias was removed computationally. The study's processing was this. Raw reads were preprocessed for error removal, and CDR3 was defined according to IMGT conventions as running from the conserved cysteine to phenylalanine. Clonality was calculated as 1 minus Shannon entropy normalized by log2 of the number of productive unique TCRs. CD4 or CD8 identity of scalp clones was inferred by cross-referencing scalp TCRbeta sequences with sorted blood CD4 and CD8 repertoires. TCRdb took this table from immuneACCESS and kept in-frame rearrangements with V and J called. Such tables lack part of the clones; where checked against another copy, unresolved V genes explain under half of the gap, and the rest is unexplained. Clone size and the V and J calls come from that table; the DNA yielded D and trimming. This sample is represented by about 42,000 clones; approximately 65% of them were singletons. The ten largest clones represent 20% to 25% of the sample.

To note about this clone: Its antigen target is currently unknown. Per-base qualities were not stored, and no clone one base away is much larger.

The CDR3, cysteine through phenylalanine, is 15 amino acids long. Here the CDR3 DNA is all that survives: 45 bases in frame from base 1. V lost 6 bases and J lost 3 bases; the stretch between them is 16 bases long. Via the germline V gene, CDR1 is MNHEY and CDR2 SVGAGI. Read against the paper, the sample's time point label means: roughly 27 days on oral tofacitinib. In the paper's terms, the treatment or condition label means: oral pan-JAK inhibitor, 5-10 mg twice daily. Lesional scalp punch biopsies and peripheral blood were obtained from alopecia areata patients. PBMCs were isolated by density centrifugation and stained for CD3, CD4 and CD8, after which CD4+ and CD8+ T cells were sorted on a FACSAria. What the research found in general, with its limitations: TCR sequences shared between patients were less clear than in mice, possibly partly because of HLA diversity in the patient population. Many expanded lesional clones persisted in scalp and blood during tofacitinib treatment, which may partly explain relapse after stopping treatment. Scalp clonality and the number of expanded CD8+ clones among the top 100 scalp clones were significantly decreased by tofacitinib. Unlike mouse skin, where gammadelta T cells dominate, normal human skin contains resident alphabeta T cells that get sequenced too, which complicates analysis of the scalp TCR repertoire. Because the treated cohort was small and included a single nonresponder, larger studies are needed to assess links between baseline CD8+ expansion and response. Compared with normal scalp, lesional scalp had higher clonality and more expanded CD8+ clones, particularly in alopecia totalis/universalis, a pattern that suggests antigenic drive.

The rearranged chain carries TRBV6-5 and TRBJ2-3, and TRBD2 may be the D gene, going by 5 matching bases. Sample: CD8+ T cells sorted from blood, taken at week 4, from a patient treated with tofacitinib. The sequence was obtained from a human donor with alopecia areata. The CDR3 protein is CASRMLGSGTDTQYF. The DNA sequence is TGTGCCAGCAGGATGTTAGGGAGTGGGACAGATACGCAGTATTTT.